This passage covers 27 T cell receptor beta chains from one sample sequenced in a study of radiotherapy plus CTLA-4 blockade in lung cancer. Assay: immunoSEQ multiplex PCR; the TCRdb copy retains only in-frame clones and omits some. This sample carries under 90,000 clones, 72% of them seen once, and the ten largest clones take over 12%. The sequencing used peripheral blood, collected from a patient treated with radiotherapy plus ipilimumab. Every receptor here comes from a human donor with non-small cell lung cancer that progressed on radiotherapy plus ipilimumab.

This chain connects TRBV28 to TRBJ1-2, with D possibly being TRBD1 (5 bases). This CDR3 comprises 16 residues. Germline V gives CDR1 MDHEN, CDR2 SYDVKM. V lost 2 bases, J lost 0 bases, and 13 bases lay in between. This CDR3 is CASSLLGDPTNYGYTF. The CDR3 nucleotides are TGTGCCAGCAGTTTACTGGGGGACCCTACTAACTATGGCTACACCTTC.

The rearrangement links TRBV7-3 to TRBJ2-3, with 9 bases that match TRBD1. From germline, CDR1 is SGHTA and CDR2 FQGTGA. V was clipped by 3 bases and J by 5 bases; unmatched bases: 3. The CDR3 covers 14 residues. The CDR3 spells CASSLGQGEDTQYF. In nucleotides, the CDR3 is TGTGCCAGCAGCTTGGGACAGGGAGAAGATACGCAGTATTTT.

The rearrangement joins TRBV2 to TRBJ2-3; the match to TRBD2 covers 13 bases. The CDR3 is 16 residues long. J gave up 2 bases and V 6 bases, and 5 bases lay outside the gene matches. Germline CDR1 reads SNHLY; CDR2 reads FYNNEI. Here the CDR3 DNA reads TGTGCCAGCAGCCCCGGACTAGCGGGGGACACAGATACGCAGTATTTT. Amino acids: CASSPGLAGDTDTQYF. The whole variable domain, remainder taken from reference TRBV2 and TRBJ2-3, is EPEVTQTPSHQVTQMGQEVILRCVPISNHLYFYWYRQILGQKVEFLVSFYNNEISEKSEIFDDQFSVERPDGSNFTLKIRSTKLEDSAMYFCASSPGLAGDTDTQYFGPGTRLTVL.

CDR3 DNA: TGTGCTAGTGGTTTGTTCGGGAACACTGAAGCTTTCTTT. Amino acids: CASGLFGNTEAFF. This chain connects TRBV12-5 to TRBJ1-1; D ambiguous. Germline lookup yields CDR1 LGHNT and CDR2 FRNRAP. Trimming cost V 2 bases and J 1 base, with 5 bases left between them. The length of the CDR3 is 13 residues.

The V call is TRBV7-9, the J call TRBJ1-1, with 10 bases matching TRBD1. The CDR3 runs to 14 residues. The V and J ends lost 5 bases and 6 bases, in that order; junction bases with no gene match: 6. CDR1 and CDR2 from the germline V gene are SEHNR and FQNEAQ (reference sequence). CDR3 protein: CASSRTGQGAEAFF. Here the CDR3 DNA reads TGTGCCAGCAGCCGAACCGGACAGGGGGCTGAAGCTTTCTTT.

This clone turned up a few times. The chain joins TRBV11-3 to TRBJ1-1; D is unresolved. Trimming removed 4 bases at V and 7 bases at J, with 13 bases between. The V gene's germline CDR1 is SGHNT and CDR2 YENEEA. This CDR3 is built from 13 residues. In nucleotides, the CDR3 is TGTGCCAGCAGCTCCTACCCATCGAATGAAGCTTTCTTT. It codes for CASSSYPSNEAFF.

This chain joins TRBV2 and TRBJ2-7; D might be TRBD1 (7 bases). Germline-derived CDR1 and CDR2 are SNHLY and FYNNEI. V was shortened by 3 bases and J by 4 bases, with 16 bases between the two germline ends. The CDR3 consists of 15 residues. CDR3 amino acids: CASSDGGGRLYEQYF. The CDR3 nucleotides are TGTGCCAGCAGTGATGGAGGGGGCCGCTTATACGAGCAGTACTTC.

This sequence joins TRBV2 and TRBJ2-5, with 8 nucleotides matching TRBD1. CDR3 length equals 12 residues. Per germline, CDR1 SNHLY and CDR2 FYNNEI. V dropped 7 bases and J dropped 3; count of bases not matched to a gene: 1. This CDR3 reads CASKTGEETQYF. CDR3 nucleotides: TGTGCCAGCAAGACAGGGGAAGAGACCCAGTACTTC.

This clone turned up a few times. V is TRBV5-4 and J is TRBJ2-2; 12 bases align to TRBD2. V dropped 4 bases and J dropped 7; count of bases not matched to a gene: 8. Germline CDR1 and CDR2: SGHNT and YYREEE (reference sequence). The CDR3 is 16 residues long. CDR3 amino acids: CASSPGLAGRIGELFF. The DNA of the CDR3 is TGTGCCAGCAGCCCAGGACTAGCGGGAAGGATCGGGGAGCTGTTTTTT.

About this clone itself: The sample contains more than one DNA sequence encoding this CDR3. The V and J genes are TRBV6-6 and TRBJ2-7; the D gene is possibly TRBD2 (5 bases). The germline V gene has CDR1 MNHNY and CDR2 SVGAGI (reference sequence). The CDR3 length is 14 residues. Trimming cost V 0 bases and J 0 bases, with 6 bases left between them. CDR3 sequence (DNA): TGTGCCAGCAGTTACTCGGGGAGCTCCTACGAGCAGTACTTC. Protein sequence: CASSYSGSSYEQYF.

This chain joins TRBV5-6 and TRBJ2-3, with no clear D. This CDR3 region has 14 residues. Germline loops: CDR1 SGHDT, CDR2 YYEEEE. Between the trimmed V and J ends, which lost 0 bases and 0 bases, there was a span of 5 bases. CDR3 loop: CASSLEQSTDTQYF. CDR3 sequence (DNA): TGTGCCAGCAGCTTGGAGCAGAGCACAGATACGCAGTATTTT. The full variable domain, completed using reference TRBV5-6 and TRBJ2-3, is DAGVTQSPTHLIKTRGQQVTLRCSPKSGHDTVSWYQQALGQGPQFIFQYYEEEERQRGNFPDRFSGHQFPNYSSELNVNALLLGDSALYLCASSLEQSTDTQYFGPGTRLTVL.

The sample holds a few counts of this clone. The rearrangement links TRBV7-9 to TRBJ2-7, with a weak D call TRBD1 (5 bases). Germline CDR1 reads SEHNR; CDR2 reads FQNEAQ (reference sequence). The CDR3 is made up of 15 amino acids. V shed 5 bases and J shed 2 bases, with 16 bases lying between them. CDR3 residues: CASSPPETAAYEQYF. In nucleotides, the CDR3 is TGTGCCAGCAGCCCTCCCGAGACAGCCGCCTACGAGCAGTACTTC. The entire variable domain, with the rest obtained from reference TRBV7-9 and TRBJ2-7, is as follows: DTGVSQNPRHKITKRGQNVTFRCDPISEHNRLYWYRQTLGQGPEFLTYFQNEAQLEKSRLLSDRFSAERPKGSFSTLEIQRTEQGDSAMYLCASSPPETAAYEQYFGPGTRLTVT.

The chain carries TRBV7-8 and TRBJ2-1, with 12 bases identical to TRBD2. The CDR3 is made up of 16 amino acids. V gave up 2 bases and J gave up 5 bases; unmatched junction bases: 4. The germline gives CDR1 SGHVS, CDR2 FQNEAQ. The CDR3 bases are TGTGCCAGCAGCTTACGACTAGCGGGGGCTAACAATGAGCAGTTCTTC. Encoded protein: CASSLRLAGANNEQFF.

This rearrangement joins TRBV5-1 to TRBJ2-2; tentative D call: TRBD2 (5 bases). Germline assignment: CDR1 SGHRS and CDR2 YFSETQ. The CDR3 consists of 14 residues. V was trimmed by 5 bases and J by 2 bases, leaving 10 bases between them. In nucleotides, the CDR3 is TGCGCCAGCAGTGAGGGTTATAACACCGGGGAGCTGTTTTTT. Translation gives CASSEGYNTGELFF.

The chain has TRBV10-3 and TRBJ2-1; a possible D gene is TRBD1 (6 bases). CDR1 is ENHRY and CDR2 is SYGVKD in the germline V gene. There are 13 residues in the CDR3. With 7 bases removed from V and 10 bases from J, the gap between germline ends came to 17 bases. CDR3 DNA: TGTGCCATCACTGAAACAGGGAGCGGCGAGCAGTTCTTC. This gives the protein CAITETGSGEQFF.

J is TRBJ2-7 and V is TRBV5-1; D remains ambiguous. Trimming removed 5 bases from V and 1 base from J, with 13 bases in between. The CDR3 runs 14 residues. Germline CDR1 reads SGHRS; CDR2 reads YFSETQ. The DNA of the CDR3 is TGCGCCAGCAGTACGCCCGGGCGTTCCTACGAGCAGTACTTC. It codes for CASSTPGRSYEQYF.

CDR3: CSVLEGTVYYGYTF. DNA for the CDR3: TGCAGCGTTTTAGAAGGGACAGTTTACTATGGCTACACCTTC. The rearrangement uses TRBV29-1 and TRBJ1-2; 7 bases agree with TRBD1. The CDR3 is made up of 14 amino acids. The germline V gene encodes CDR1 SQVTM and CDR2 ANQGSEA. Unmatched junction bases numbered 9, after V lost 5 bases and J lost 3 bases.

The chain has TRBV2 and TRBJ1-1, with a tentative D call TRBD1 (5 bases). V lost 4 bases and J 5 bases, leaving 14 bases between the germline ends. The germline gives CDR1 SNHLY, CDR2 FYNNEI. This CDR3 contains 14 residues. The CDR3 DNA is TGTGCCAGCAGTGTTCGTAGGGGTGGGACTGAAGCTTTCTTT. Its translation: CASSVRRGGTEAFF.

This chain uses TRBV5-4 with TRBJ2-5; D uncertain. Germline loops: CDR1 SGHNT, CDR2 YYREEE (reference sequence). This CDR3 contains 13 residues. The V end was cut by 4 bases, the J end by 5 bases, with 12 bases between. The CDR3 nucleotides are TGTGCCAGCAGCCTGACGCCTGGGGAGACCCAGTACTTC. It specifies CASSLTPGETQYF. Using reference TRBV5-4 and TRBJ2-5 for the parts outside the CDR3, the full variable domain is ETGVTQSPTHLIKTRGQQVTLRCSSQSGHNTVSWYQQALGQGPQFIFQYYREEENGRGNFPPRFSGLQFPNYSSELNVNALELDDSALYLCASSLTPGETQYFGPGTRLLVL.

This rearrangement joins TRBV2 to TRBJ2-3, with D unclear. The CDR3 totals 12 residues. Trimming left V 1 base short and J 7 bases short, with 6 bases between. In germline, CDR1 is SNHLY, CDR2 FYNNEI. The CDR3 nucleotides are TGTGCCAGCAGTGAAGAGGCTAATACGCAGTATTTT. The encoded protein is CASSEEANTQYF.

V usage is TRBV27 and J usage is TRBJ2-7; D may be TRBD2 (6 bases). Looked up from germline, CDR1 is MNHEY and CDR2 is SMNVEV (reference sequence). There are 14 residues in the CDR3. With 3 bases removed from V and 1 base from J, the gap between germline ends came to 10 bases. As DNA, the CDR3 is TGTGCCAGCAGTTTTGCTAGCGATTCCTACGAGCAGTACTTC. This translates into CASSFASDSYEQYF.

This sequence joins TRBV19 and TRBJ1-5; 7 bases agree with TRBD1. The CDR3 sequence is 13 residues long. The J segment lost 3 bases and the V segment lost 7 bases, leaving 3 bases of the junction unmatched. Germline CDR1 LNHDA, CDR2 SQIVND (reference sequence). In nucleotides, the CDR3 is TGTGCCAGTAACAGGGGTTCCAATCAGCCCCAGCATTTT. Encoded protein: CASNRGSNQPQHF.

The genes are TRBV6-5 and TRBJ2-2; D might be TRBD1 (6 bases). V gave up 0 bases and J gave up 7 bases, with 12 bases separating them. Looked up from germline, CDR1 is MNHEY and CDR2 is SVGAGI. The CDR3 runs to 15 residues. The chain's CDR3 is CASSYSNRVGGELFF. As DNA, the CDR3 is TGTGCCAGCAGTTACTCGAACAGGGTCGGCGGGGAGCTGTTTTTT.

V usage is TRBV10-3 and J usage is TRBJ1-2, with D possibly TRBD1 on 5 matching bases. CDR1 and CDR2 from the germline V gene are ENHRY and SYGVKD. CDR3 length: 15 residues. V was trimmed by 7 bases and J by 2 bases, leaving 17 bases between them. The CDR3 spells CAITDVGQGNYGYTF. In nucleotides, the CDR3 is TGTGCCATCACCGACGTAGGGCAGGGAAACTATGGCTACACCTTC.

This sequence joins TRBV6-4 and TRBJ1-2; possibly TRBD1 for D (6 bases). This CDR3 has 14 amino acids. V shed 5 bases and J shed 4 bases, with 14 bases lying between them. Per the germline V gene, CDR1 is MRHNA and CDR2 is SNTAGT. The CDR3 is CASSKGGDAYGYTF. The CDR3 DNA reads TGTGCCAGCAGTAAAGGGGGGGACGCCTATGGCTACACCTTC.

This clone appeared once. The chain combines TRBV11-2 with TRBJ2-1, with 7 bases identical to TRBD2. Per the germline V gene, CDR1 is SGHAT and CDR2 is FQNNGV. J was trimmed by 8 bases and V by 1 base; bases with no gene match: 11. The CDR3 loop spans 16 amino acids. The CDR3 loop is CASSLVGTTVSDEQFF. Written as DNA, the CDR3 is TGTGCCAGCAGCTTAGTCGGGACTACCGTTTCGGATGAGCAGTTCTTC.

The V gene is TRBV7-2, the J gene TRBJ1-2, with a tentative D call TRBD1 (6 bases). Trimming left V 5 bases short and J 8 bases short, with 30 bases between. Germline CDR1 and CDR2: SGHTA and FQGNSA. CDR3 size: 18 residues. The DNA of the CDR3 is TGTGCCAGCAGCCCCAGGGGAAATGTAGGGGCGGCGAACGGAGGCTACACCTTC. Protein product: CASSPRGNVGAANGGYTF.